The 16 T cell receptor beta chains below come from one sample, sequenced in a study of high-grade serous ovarian cancer treatment subgroups. The tumor samples were collected prior to definitive surgery or chemotherapy. The table came from immunoSEQ multiplex PCR; TCRdb's copy has only in-frame clones and leaves some out. The table has about 28,000 clones, around four fifths seen once. The source material was tumor tissue. Every receptor here comes from a human donor with high-grade serous ovarian cancer.

The genes are TRBV5-1 and TRBJ2-1; a weak D match, TRBD2 (5 bases). Germline values: CDR1 SGHRS, CDR2 YFSETQ. The CDR3 has 13 amino acids. The V and J ends lost 3 bases and 8 bases respectively, with 12 bases between them. The DNA for the CDR3 is TGCGCCAGCAGCTCCGGACTTGCCTATGAGCAGTTCTTC. Translation gives CASSSGLAYEQFF.

The rearrangement links TRBV28 to TRBJ1-1; no clear D gene. The CDR3 sequence is 14 residues long. The V end lost 6 bases, the J end lost 4 bases, and 15 bases lay between the germline ends. Germline loops: CDR1 MDHEN, CDR2 SYDVKM. The CDR3 coding sequence is TGTGCCAGCAGCCCGGTCCCGCGGAGCACTGAAGCTTTCTTT. Protein product: CASSPVPRSTEAFF.

V is TRBV7-9 and J is TRBJ2-2; 7 bases fit TRBD1. CDR1 is SEHNR and CDR2 is FQNEAQ in the germline V gene (reference sequence). The ends lost 8 bases at V and 1 base at J; junction bases unmatched: 4. The CDR3 is 14 residues long. The CDR3, as DNA: TGTGCCAGCGGGAGACAGGGGAACACCGGGGAGCTGTTTTTT. Translating gives CASGRQGNTGELFF.

V usage is TRBV7-9 and J usage is TRBJ1-3; no reliable D call. The CDR3 sequence is 13 residues long. Per the germline V gene, CDR1 is SEHNR and CDR2 is FQNEAQ (reference sequence). With 6 bases removed from V and 4 bases from J, the gap between germline ends came to 10 bases. CDR3 sequence: CASSPGQGNTIYF. CDR3 DNA: TGTGCCAGCAGTCCCGGCCAAGGAAACACCATATATTTT. The whole variable domain, filled in from reference TRBV7-9 and TRBJ1-3, reads DTGVSQNPRHKITKRGQNVTFRCDPISEHNRLYWYRQTLGQGPEFLTYFQNEAQLEKSRLLSDRFSAERPKGSFSTLEIQRTEQGDSAMYLCASSPGQGNTIYFGEGSWLTVV.

J is TRBJ1-2 and V is TRBV6-1; TRBD1 matches at 8 bases. Losses at the gene ends were 3 bases for V and 5 bases for J; bases not matched to a gene: 8. Germline lookup yields CDR1 MNHNS and CDR2 SASEGT. The CDR3 runs 15 residues. The CDR3 reads CASSDTQGAGYGYTF. For the CDR3, the DNA is TGTGCCAGCAGTGACACTCAGGGGGCGGGGTATGGCTACACCTTC.

Here the CDR3 DNA reads TGTGCCACCAGCAGAGTCGAGCGGAACACCGGGGAGCTGTTTTTT. Its protein product is CATSRVERNTGELFF. V usage is TRBV15 and J usage is TRBJ2-2; D remains unclear. The ends were cut back, 1 base at V and 1 base at J, with 7 bases in the middle. The germline V gene has CDR1 LNHNV and CDR2 YYDKDF (reference sequence). CDR3 length equals 15 residues.

The chain combines TRBV5-1 with TRBJ2-7, with D possibly matching TRBD1 (5 bases). CDR3 length equals 13 residues. V shed 4 bases and J shed 2 bases, with 10 bases lying between them. Germline V gene lookup returns CDR1 SGHRS and CDR2 YFSETQ. This chain's CDR3 is CASSAKTAYEQYF. In nucleotides, the CDR3 is TGCGCCAGCAGCGCAAAGACAGCCTACGAGCAGTACTTC.

The CDR3 nucleotides read TGCGCCAGCAGCCAAGTCCCCGCCCCAAGACCCGGTGGCACAGATACGCAGTATTTT. Encoded protein: CASSQVPAPRPGGTDTQYF. The chain has TRBV4-1 and TRBJ2-3; D not resolved. V lost 1 base to trimming and J lost 1 base, with 21 bases between them. The V gene's germline CDR1 is MGHRA and CDR2 YSYEKL. The CDR3 runs 19 residues.

V and J are TRBV7-9 and TRBJ2-7; 7 bases are a match to TRBD1. Germline CDR1 and CDR2: SEHNR and FQNEAQ (reference sequence). The CDR3 length is 16 residues. Unmatched junction bases numbered 12, after V lost 4 bases and J lost 3 bases. The CDR3 reads CASSSTEPGQNYEQYF. DNA of the CDR3: TGTGCCAGCAGCTCCACAGAACCGGGACAGAACTACGAGCAGTACTTC.

The chain has TRBV28 and TRBJ1-6; D is uncertain. CDR1 is MDHEN, CDR2 SYDVKM, per germline. Trimming shortened V by 4 bases and J by 10 bases, and 8 bases separated the two germline ends. The CDR3 has 12 residues. In DNA, the CDR3 is TGTGCCAGCAGTTCCCCCGGCTCACCCCTCCACTTT. Translating gives CASSSPGSPLHF.

This clone appeared a few times. The CDR3 spells CASSEGQTNYGYTF. CDR3 DNA: TGTGCCAGCAGTGAGGGACAGACAAACTATGGCTACACCTTC. The V and J genes are TRBV2 and TRBJ1-2; 7 bases line up with TRBD1. Trimming cost V 3 bases and J 2 bases; bases outside gene matches: 3. The CDR3 runs 14 residues. Per the germline V gene, CDR1 is SNHLY and CDR2 is FYNNEI.

The chain recombines TRBV6-1 with TRBJ2-3; perhaps TRBD1 as D (6 bases). In germline, CDR1 is MNHNS, CDR2 SASEGT. The CDR3 consists of 14 residues. V was shortened by 2 bases and J by 4 bases, with 10 bases between the two germline ends. The CDR3 is CASSEQQGSDTQYF. The CDR3 nucleotides are TGTGCCAGCAGTGAACAGCAGGGGTCAGATACGCAGTATTTT.

CDR3 coding DNA: TGTGCCAGTAGTCGGGCGGGAGGAGGTCAAGAGACCCAGTACTTC. It translates to CASSRAGGGQETQYF. This chain joins TRBV19 and TRBJ2-5, with TRBD2 matching over 8 bases. Germline V CDR1 and CDR2: LNHDA, SQIVND (reference sequence). The CDR3 runs to 15 residues. V lost 5 bases to trimming and J lost 2 bases; unmatched junction nucleotides: 7. The variable domain in full, completed from reference TRBV19 and TRBJ2-5, reads DGGITQSPKYLFRKEGQNVTLSCEQNLNHDAMYWYRQDPGQGLRLIYYSQIVNDFQKGDIAEGYSVSREKKESFPLTVTSAQKNPTAFYLCASSRAGGGQETQYFGPGTRLLVL.

The V and J genes are TRBV6-5 and TRBJ2-7; TRBD2 aligns across 7 bases. This CDR3 is 14 amino acids long. After removal of 7 bases from V and 5 bases from J, the junction contained 11 bases not matched to a gene. CDR1 is MNHEY, CDR2 SVGAGI, per germline. The CDR3 sequence is CASNWVGGSDEQYF. The CDR3 DNA reads TGTGCCAGCAACTGGGTCGGCGGGAGTGACGAGCAGTACTTC.

The gene calls are TRBV19 and TRBJ1-5, with D possibly TRBD1 on 6 matching bases. Germline V gene data show CDR1 as LNHDA and CDR2 as SQIVND (reference sequence). Trimming left V 3 bases short and J 7 bases short, with 19 bases between. The CDR3 is made up of 16 amino acids. The DNA of the CDR3 is TGTGCCAGTAGTATTGCGAAAAGGACAGCCGGCCAGCCCCAGCATTTT. As protein: CASSIAKRTAGQPQHF.

The chain combines TRBV25-1 with TRBJ2-7; tentatively, D is TRBD1 (5 bases). CDR1 is MGHDK and CDR2 is SYGVNS in the germline V gene. The CDR3 runs 13 residues. The V end lost 0 bases, the J end lost 6 bases, and 9 bases lay between the germline ends. CDR3 sequence (DNA): TGTGCCAGCAGTGAATACAGGGATTCCGAGCAGTACTTC. Encoded protein: CASSEYRDSEQYF.